One sample yielded the 20 T cell receptor beta chains listed below, sequenced in a study of blood T cell repertoires in COVID-19 (TCRdb year 2020). Library preparation was by the immunoSEQ multiplex PCR assay. TCRdb carries this immuneACCESS record with in-frame sequences only. Its versions omit some clonotypes, under half of them owing to an unresolved V gene in the studies checked, with the rest unexplained. The sample table records roughly 250,000 clones; about 87% of these occur just once. 1.6% of the sample goes to the ten largest clones. The source material was PBMCs or T cells enriched from blood (not recorded which). These receptors all come from a woman aged 50 to 60 who had recovered from COVID-19.

V usage is TRBV2 and J usage is TRBJ2-7; no clear D. This CDR3 is 13 amino acids long. Germline V gene data show CDR1 as SNHLY and CDR2 as FYNNEI. Trimming stripped 2 bases from V and 0 bases from J, with 5 bases between. CDR3 sequence: CASSEKRSYEQYF. The CDR3, as DNA: TGTGCCAGCAGTGAAAAGCGCTCCTACGAGCAGTACTTC.

V and J are TRBV4-1 and TRBJ1-2, with D perhaps TRBD1 (5 bases). Looked up from germline, CDR1 is MGHRA and CDR2 is YSYEKL. This CDR3 comprises 14 residues. The V end lost 5 bases, the J end lost 0 bases, and 10 bases lay between the germline ends. CDR3 nucleotide sequence: TGCGCCAGCAGCGACAGACCAACTAACTATGGCTACACCTTC. This gives the protein CASSDRPTNYGYTF.

The rearrangement links TRBV28 to TRBJ1-1, with 10 bases fitting TRBD1. Looked up from germline, CDR1 is MDHEN and CDR2 is SYDVKM. The CDR3 covers 14 residues. V shed 8 bases, J shed 1 base, and the junction held 4 bases outside the gene matches. The CDR3 bases are TGTGCCAGCTCTTGGGACAGGGGGAACACTGAAGCTTTCTTT. This codes for CASSWDRGNTEAFF.

To note about this clone: The sample contains more than one DNA sequence encoding this CDR3. This rearrangement joins TRBV18 to TRBJ1-1, with a possible D match to TRBD1 (6 bases). CDR3 length: 13 amino acids. CDR1 is KGHSH and CDR2 is LQKENI in the germline V gene. Trimming took off 3 bases at V and 1 base at J, with 6 bases between the two ends. CDR3 DNA: TGTGCCAGCTCACCGACAGGGAACACTGAAGCTTTCTTT. Translated: CASSPTGNTEAFF. Together with reference TRBV18 and TRBJ1-1, the CDR3 gives the full variable domain: NAGVMQNPRHLVRRRGQEARLRCSPMKGHSHVYWYRQLPEEGLKFMVYLQKENIIDESGMPKERFSAEFPKEGPSILRIQQVVRGDSAAYFCASSPTGNTEAFFGQGTRLTVV.

The chain carries TRBV19 and TRBJ2-7, with 8 bases aligning to TRBD1. Germline-derived CDR1 and CDR2 are LNHDA and SQIVND (reference sequence). V was clipped by 4 bases and J by 3 bases; unmatched bases: 23. CDR3 size: 20 residues. CDR3 in amino acids: CASSTLGWGQADSRNYEQYF. The CDR3 nucleotides are TGTGCCAGTAGTACTTTGGGCTGGGGACAGGCAGATTCCCGCAACTACGAGCAGTACTTC.

This chain links TRBV5-6 with TRBJ2-2; perhaps TRBD2 as D (6 bases). Trimming removed 2 bases at V and 5 bases at J, with 10 bases between. Per the germline V gene, CDR1 is SGHDT and CDR2 is YYEEEE. This CDR3 has 14 residues. In nucleotides, the CDR3 is TGTGCCAGCAGCTTTGCCGCGGGGACCGGGGAGCTGTTTTTT. This translates into CASSFAAGTGELFF.

There are a few counts of this clone. The chain combines TRBV4-1 with TRBJ2-7; 9 bases fit TRBD1. V shed 3 bases and J 6 bases; nucleotides not matched to a gene: 6. The CDR3 extends over 14 amino acids. Germline V gives CDR1 MGHRA, CDR2 YSYEKL. CDR3 DNA: TGCGCCAGCAGCCAGGACCGGACAGGGGCCGAGCAGTACTTC. It specifies CASSQDRTGAEQYF.

The chain employs TRBV7-9 and TRBJ2-1; 14 bases line up with TRBD2. With 6 bases clipped from V and 8 bases from J, the junction kept 12 bases outside the gene matches. The CDR3 is 17 amino acids. The germline gives CDR1 SEHNR, CDR2 FQNEAQ (reference sequence). This CDR3 reads CASRQGLAGERGYEQFF. For the CDR3, the DNA is TGTGCCAGCAGGCAGGGACTAGCGGGAGAACGGGGGTATGAGCAGTTCTTC.

This chain links TRBV6-6 with TRBJ1-6; a possible D gene is TRBD1 (5 bases). Per germline, CDR1 MNHNY and CDR2 SVGAGI (reference sequence). This CDR3 has 13 residues. Trimming cost V 4 bases and J 7 bases, with 8 bases left between them. CDR3 in amino acids: CASSSTANSPLHF. Written as DNA, the CDR3 is TGTGCCAGCAGTTCGACAGCAAATTCACCCCTCCACTTT.

This chain joins TRBV10-1 and TRBJ2-7, with 10 bases lining up with TRBD2. The CDR3 length is 17 residues. The V and J ends lost 8 bases and 3 bases, in that order; junction bases with no gene match: 16. Germline lookup yields CDR1 WNHNN and CDR2 SYGVQD (reference sequence). The CDR3 region has the DNA TGCGCCAGCGGGAGCTGTAGTAGCGGGAGGAAGCACTACGAGCAGTACTTC. Residues: CASGSCSSGRKHYEQYF.

V gene TRBV5-4 combines with J gene TRBJ1-6; D possibly corresponds to TRBD1 (6 bases). Trimming cost V 4 bases and J 0 bases, with 11 bases left between them. The germline V gene encodes CDR1 SGHNT and CDR2 YYREEE (reference sequence). This CDR3 comprises 16 residues. The CDR3 sequence is CASSRTGSSYNSPLHF. The CDR3 DNA reads TGTGCCAGCAGCCGCACAGGGAGCTCCTATAATTCACCCCTCCACTTT.

This rearrangement joins TRBV24-1 to TRBJ2-3; 10 bases agree with TRBD2. Germline V CDR1 and CDR2: KGHDR, SFDVKD. This CDR3 has 14 amino acids. Trimming removed 9 bases from V and 4 bases from J; junction bases left unmatched: 6. CDR3 region: CATGSGRAADTQYF. Written as DNA, the CDR3 is TGTGCCACCGGGAGCGGGAGGGCTGCAGATACGCAGTATTTT.

V gene TRBV5-4 combines with J gene TRBJ2-5, with TRBD1 as a possible D gene (6 bases). Deletions cut 4 bases from V and 1 base from J, with 11 bases between. The CDR3 is 14 residues long. Germline V gene data show CDR1 as SGHNT and CDR2 as YYREEE (reference sequence). The CDR3 nucleotides read TGTGCCAGCAGCGCAAGGGGGATCCAAGAGACCCAGTACTTC. This gives the protein CASSARGIQETQYF.

The chain employs TRBV5-1 and TRBJ2-3; no clear D gene. The V and J ends lost 5 bases and 2 bases respectively, with 12 bases between them. The CDR3 sequence is 14 residues long. Germline V gene data show CDR1 as SGHRS and CDR2 as YFSETQ. DNA of the CDR3: TGCGCCAGCAGGAGAGCCGAGCACACAGATACGCAGTATTTT. This sequence encodes CASRRAEHTDTQYF. Supplemented by reference TRBV5-1 and TRBJ2-3, the full variable domain reads KAGVTQTPRYLIKTRGQQVTLSCSPISGHRSVSWYQQTPGQGLQFLFEYFSETQRNKGNFPGRFSGRQFSNSRSEMNVSTLELGDSALYLCASRRAEHTDTQYFGPGTRLTVL.

The rearrangement joins TRBV6-5 to TRBJ2-1; TRBD1 might be the D (6 bases). This CDR3 is 16 amino acids long. Germline V lookup: CDR1 MNHEY, CDR2 SVGAGI. The germline V and J ends were trimmed by 0 bases and 7 bases, with 16 bases remaining between them. The DNA for the CDR3 is TGTGCCAGCAGTTACTCCAGGACAGCCGTGAGGAATGAGCAGTTCTTC. Amino acids: CASSYSRTAVRNEQFF.

The rearrangement uses TRBV27 and TRBJ1-5, with D perhaps matching TRBD1 (5 bases). CDR1 and CDR2 from the germline V gene are MNHEY and SMNVEV (reference sequence). Trimming shortened V by 6 bases and J by 0 bases, and 9 bases separated the two germline ends. The CDR3 totals 14 residues. The chain's CDR3 is CASSKTDSNQPQHF. The CDR3, as DNA: TGTGCCAGCAGCAAGACAGATAGCAATCAGCCCCAGCATTTT.

The genes are TRBV6-5 and TRBJ1-5, with a weak D call TRBD1 (6 bases). CDR1 is MNHEY, CDR2 SVGAGI, per germline. V lost 7 bases, J lost 3 bases, and 13 bases lay in between. CDR3 length equals 14 residues. The CDR3 region has the DNA TGTGCCAGCAAACTAAGGACAGACAATCAGCCCCAGCATTTT. This sequence encodes CASKLRTDNQPQHF.

The chain couples TRBV27 to TRBJ1-2; 8 bases map to TRBD1. From germline, CDR1 is MNHEY and CDR2 SMNVEV (reference sequence). V gave up 4 bases and J gave up 6 bases; unmatched junction bases: 13. This CDR3 is 16 amino acids long. The CDR3 DNA reads as TGTGCCAGCAGTTCAATAAACGGACAGGGCGCGGATGGCTACACCTTC. The encoded protein is CASSSINGQGADGYTF.

The rearrangement joins TRBV15 to TRBJ1-2, with D perhaps matching TRBD1 (5 bases). The CDR3 has 14 residues. Germline assignment: CDR1 LNHNV and CDR2 YYDKDF (reference sequence). V shed 5 bases and J shed 4 bases, with 14 bases lying between them. The CDR3 nucleotides read TGTGCCACCAGCCCCCGAACAGGAGTCTATGGCTACACCTTC. It yields the protein CATSPRTGVYGYTF. Based on the CDR3 plus reference TRBV15 and TRBJ1-2, the full variable domain is DAMVIQNPRYQVTQFGKPVTLSCSQTLNHNVMYWYQQKSSQAPKLLFHYYDKDFNNEADTPDNFQSRRPNTSFCFLDIRSPGLGDTAMYLCATSPRTGVYGYTFGSGTRLTVV.

This sequence joins TRBV28 and TRBJ2-7, with D unclear. There are 16 residues in the CDR3. The V end lost 3 bases, the J end lost 0 bases, and 15 bases lay between the germline ends. Germline V lookup: CDR1 MDHEN, CDR2 SYDVKM. The DNA for the CDR3 is TGTGCCAGCAGTTTGGTCTCAGGCCCCCTCTCCTACGAGCAGTACTTC. This encodes CASSLVSGPLSYEQYF.